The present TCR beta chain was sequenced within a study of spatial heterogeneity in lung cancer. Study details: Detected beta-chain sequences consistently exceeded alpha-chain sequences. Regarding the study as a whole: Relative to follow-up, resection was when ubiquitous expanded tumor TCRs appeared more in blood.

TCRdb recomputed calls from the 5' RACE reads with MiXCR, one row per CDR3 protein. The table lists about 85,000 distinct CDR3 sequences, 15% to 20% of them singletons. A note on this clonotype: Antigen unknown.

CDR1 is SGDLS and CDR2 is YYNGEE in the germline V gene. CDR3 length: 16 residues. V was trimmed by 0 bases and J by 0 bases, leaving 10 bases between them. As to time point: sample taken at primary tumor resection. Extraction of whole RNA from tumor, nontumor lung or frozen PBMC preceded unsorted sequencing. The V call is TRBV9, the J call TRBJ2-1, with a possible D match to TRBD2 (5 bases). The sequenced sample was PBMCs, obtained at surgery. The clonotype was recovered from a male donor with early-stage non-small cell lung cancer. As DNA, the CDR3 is TGTGCCAGCAGCGTAGGCCCGGGGAGCTCCTACAATGAGCAGTTCTTC. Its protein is CASSVGPGSSYNEQFF.